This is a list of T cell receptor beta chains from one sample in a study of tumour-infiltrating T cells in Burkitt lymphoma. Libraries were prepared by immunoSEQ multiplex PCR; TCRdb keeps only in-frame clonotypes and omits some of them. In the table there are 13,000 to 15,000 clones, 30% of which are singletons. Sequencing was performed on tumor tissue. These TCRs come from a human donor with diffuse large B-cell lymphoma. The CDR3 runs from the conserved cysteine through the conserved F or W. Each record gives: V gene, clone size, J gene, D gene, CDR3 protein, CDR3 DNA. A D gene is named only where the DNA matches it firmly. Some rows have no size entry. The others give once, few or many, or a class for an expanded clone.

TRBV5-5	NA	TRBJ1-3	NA	CASSVDGRMSSGNTIYF	TGTGCCAGCAGCGTTGATGGACGGATGAGCTCTGGAAACACCATATATTTT
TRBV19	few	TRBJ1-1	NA	CASSIGPNTEAFF	TGTGCCAGTAGTATCGGACCAAACACTGAAGCTTTCTTT
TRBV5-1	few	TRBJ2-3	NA	CASSPLGDTQYF	TGCGCCAGCAGCCCTTTGGGAGATACGCAGTATTTT
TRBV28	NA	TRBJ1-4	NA	CASSPRAPDPKTNEKLFF	TGTGCCAGCAGCCCCCGTGCTCCTGACCCCAAGACTAATGAAAAACTGTTTTTT
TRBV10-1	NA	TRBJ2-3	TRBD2	CASSESAGADTQYF	TGCGCCAGCAGTGAGTCTGCGGGAGCAGATACGCAGTATTTT
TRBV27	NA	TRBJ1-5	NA	CASADASNQPQHF	TGTGCCAGCGCGGACGCTTCCAATCAGCCCCAGCATTTT
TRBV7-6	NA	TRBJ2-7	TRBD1	CASSYRTGGIDEQYF	TGTGCCAGCAGCTACAGGACAGGGGGCATCGACGAGCAGTACTTC
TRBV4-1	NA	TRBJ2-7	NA	CASSQREGEFYYEQYF	TGCGCCAGCAGTCAAAGGGAAGGGGAATTTTACTACGAGCAGTACTTC
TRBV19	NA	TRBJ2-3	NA	CASSILGRWSGTDTQYF	TGTGCCAGTAGTATCTTGGGGAGATGGTCTGGTACAGATACGCAGTATTTT
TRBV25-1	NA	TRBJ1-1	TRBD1	CASRKTGGFTFF	TGTGCCAGCAGGAAAACAGGGGGCTTCACTTTCTTT
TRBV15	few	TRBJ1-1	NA	CATSRDLKNTEAFF	TGTGCCACCAGCAGAGACCTAAAGAACACTGAAGCTTTCTTT
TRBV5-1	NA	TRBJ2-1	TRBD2	CATSSGRSSYNEQFF	TGCGCCACCTCTAGCGGGAGAAGCTCCTACAATGAGCAGTTCTTC
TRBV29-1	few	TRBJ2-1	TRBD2	CSVMSGVTYNEQFF	TGCAGCGTTATGAGCGGGGTTACCTACAATGAGCAGTTCTTC
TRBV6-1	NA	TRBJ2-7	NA	CASSEESLGGYEQYF	TGTGCCAGCAGTGAAGAGTCCCTAGGCGGCTACGAGCAGTACTTC
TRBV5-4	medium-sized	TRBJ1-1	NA	CATLMGLNTEAFF	TGTGCCACCCTAATGGGGCTGAACACTGAAGCTTTCTTT